Listed here are 10 T cell receptor beta chains from one sample, sequenced in a study of cytomegalovirus exposure and HLA in healthy donors. The PCR contained 60 Vbeta and 13 Jbeta primers. Using immunoSEQ multiplex PCR, the repertoire was profiled, and TCRdb retains in-frame clones only, with some absent. The data contain 280,000 or so clones, approximately 90% of them seen just once; the ten biggest clones take up about 2%. Sequencing was performed on PBMCs. The receptor source for this set is a woman aged 18-30 years in good health and CMV-seronegative.

The chain employs TRBV6-5 and TRBJ1-1; D is unresolved. Between the trimmed V and J ends, which lost 10 bases and 1 base, there was a span of 16 bases. Germline V gene data show CDR1 as MNHEY and CDR2 as SVGAGI. The CDR3 is 14 amino acids. CDR3 sequence: CATSLLEANTEAFF. The CDR3 nucleotides read TGTGCCACCTCCCTCCTCGAGGCGAACACTGAAGCTTTCTTT.

This clone occurred once. This chain joins TRBV5-4 and TRBJ2-7; D gene uncertain. Germline V CDR1 and CDR2: SGHNT, YYREEE (reference sequence). V shed 0 bases and J shed 3 bases, with 13 bases lying between them. This CDR3 is built from 15 residues. This CDR3 is CASSLGQSSVYEQYF. The CDR3 DNA sequence: TGTGCCAGCAGCTTGGGCCAGTCTTCCGTCTACGAGCAGTACTTC. Full variable domain (missing parts from reference TRBV5-4 and TRBJ2-7): ETGVTQSPTHLIKTRGQQVTLRCSSQSGHNTVSWYQQALGQGPQFIFQYYREEENGRGNFPPRFSGLQFPNYSSELNVNALELDDSALYLCASSLGQSSVYEQYFGPGTRLTVT.

This sequence joins TRBV5-5 and TRBJ1-1; TRBD1 might be the D (5 bases). Per germline, CDR1 SGHKS and CDR2 YYEKEE (reference sequence). The length of the CDR3 is 14 residues. V was clipped by 1 base and J by 1 base, with 8 bases between them. The CDR3 nucleotides read TGTGCCAGCAGCTTGAGCGGGGGGAACACTGAAGCTTTCTTT. It translates to CASSLSGGNTEAFF.

CDR3 nucleotides: TGTGCCATCAGGCGCGACAGGGGACCTCTTGAGAGCTACACCTTC. This translates into CAIRRDRGPLESYTF. The chain joins TRBV10-3 to TRBJ1-2, with 8 bases aligning to TRBD1. This CDR3 contains 15 residues. Germline CDR1 reads ENHRY; CDR2 reads SYGVKD. The V gene end was trimmed by 6 bases and the J gene end by 9 bases; junction bases not matched to a gene: 15.

As regards this clone: One end of the junction is discordant with germline, which a read error may explain. The genes are TRBV7-8 and TRBJ2-5; possibly TRBD1 for D (7 bases). The CDR3 runs to 14 residues. CDR1 SGHVS and CDR2 FQNEAQ come from the germline V gene. In nucleotides, the CDR3 is TGTGCCAGCAGCTTAGCGGAGGGGACAGTACAACGGGACTTC. It is translated as CASSLAEGTVQRDF.

The rearrangement links TRBV4-1 to TRBJ1-2; TRBD1 agrees at 8 bases. J gave up 5 bases and V 3 bases, and 8 bases lay outside the gene matches. The germline V gene has CDR1 MGHRA and CDR2 YSYEKL. CDR3 size: 15 residues. CDR3: CASSQDSGGGYGYTF. The DNA for the CDR3 is TGCGCCAGCAGCCAGGATTCAGGGGGCGGGTATGGCTACACCTTC.

V is TRBV5-1 and J is TRBJ2-1, with TRBD2 identical over 7 bases. The CDR3 consists of 16 residues. V was pared by 3 bases and J by 0 bases, with 6 bases of the junction left unmatched. The germline V gene encodes CDR1 SGHRS and CDR2 YFSETQ. CDR3 in DNA: TGCGCCAGCAGCTCAGCGGGGCGAAGCTCCTACAATGAGCAGTTCTTC. Encoded protein: CASSSAGRSSYNEQFF.

The chain is built from TRBV5-5 and TRBJ1-2; no clear D. The V end was cut by 8 bases, the J end by 1 base, with 24 bases between. The CDR3 consists of 17 residues. The germline V gene encodes CDR1 SGHKS and CDR2 YYEKEE (reference sequence). The CDR3 coding sequence is TGTGCCAGTATCACCGGAGAAGGGAGAGGGCGTAACTATGGCTACACCTTC. Amino acid sequence: CASITGEGRGRNYGYTF. The variable domain in full, with the rest retrieved from reference TRBV5-5 and TRBJ1-2, is DAGVTQSPTHLIKTRGQQVTLRCSPISGHKSVSWYQQVLGQGPQFIFQYYEKEERGRGNFPDRFSARQFPNYSSELNVNALLLGDSALYLCASITGEGRGRNYGYTFGSGTRLTVV.

The chain couples TRBV2 to TRBJ2-1; TRBD2 agrees at 13 bases. The junction had 13 bases not matched to a gene; V was cut back by 8 bases and J by 6 bases. Germline V gene lookup returns CDR1 SNHLY and CDR2 FYNNEI. The CDR3 totals 17 residues. The CDR3 is CASLPETTSGGINEQFF. The CDR3, as DNA: TGTGCCAGCCTACCAGAGACGACTAGCGGGGGGATCAATGAGCAGTTCTTC.

V usage is TRBV15 and J usage is TRBJ2-3; D is unclear. The CDR3 length is 12 residues. CDR1 is LNHNV and CDR2 is YYDKDF in the germline V gene (reference sequence). Trimming removed 0 bases from V and 6 bases from J, with 4 bases in between. This chain's CDR3 is CATSRDSDTQYF. The CDR3 region has the DNA TGTGCCACCAGCAGAGATAGTGATACGCAGTATTTT.